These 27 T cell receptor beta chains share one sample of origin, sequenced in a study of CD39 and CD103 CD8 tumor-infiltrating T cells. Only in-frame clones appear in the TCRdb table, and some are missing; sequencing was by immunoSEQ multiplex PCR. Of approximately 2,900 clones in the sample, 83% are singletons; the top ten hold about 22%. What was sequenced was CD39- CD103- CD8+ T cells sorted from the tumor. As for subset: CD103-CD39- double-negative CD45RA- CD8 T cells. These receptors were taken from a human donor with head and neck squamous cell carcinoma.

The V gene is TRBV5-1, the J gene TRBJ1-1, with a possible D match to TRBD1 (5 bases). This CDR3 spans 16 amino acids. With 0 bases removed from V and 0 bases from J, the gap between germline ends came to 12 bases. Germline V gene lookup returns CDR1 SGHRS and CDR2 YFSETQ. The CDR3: CASSLEAGRVNTEAFF. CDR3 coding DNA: TGCGCCAGCAGCTTGGAGGCAGGGCGCGTGAACACTGAAGCTTTCTTT.

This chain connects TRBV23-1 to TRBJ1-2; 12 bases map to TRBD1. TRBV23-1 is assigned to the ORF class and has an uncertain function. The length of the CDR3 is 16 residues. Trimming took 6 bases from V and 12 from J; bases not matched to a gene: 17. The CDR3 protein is CASSPTRDRGPLRDTF. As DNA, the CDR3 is TGCGCCAGCAGCCCAACGAGGGACAGGGGGCCGTTAAGGGACACCTTC.

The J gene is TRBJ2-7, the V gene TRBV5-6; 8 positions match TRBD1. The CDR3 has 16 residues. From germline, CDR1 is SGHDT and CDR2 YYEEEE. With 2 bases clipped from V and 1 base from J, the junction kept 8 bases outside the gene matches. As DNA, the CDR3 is TGTGCCAGCAGCTTCAACGGACAGGGAAGTTCCTACGAGCAGTACTTC. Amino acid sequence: CASSFNGQGSSYEQYF.

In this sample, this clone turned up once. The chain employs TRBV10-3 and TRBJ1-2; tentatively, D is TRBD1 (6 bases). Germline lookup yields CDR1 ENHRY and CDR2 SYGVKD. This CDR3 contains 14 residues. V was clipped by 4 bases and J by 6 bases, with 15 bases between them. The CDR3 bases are TGTGCCATCAGTGCCGAGACAGGTCCGAATGGCTACACCTTC. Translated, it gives CAISAETGPNGYTF.

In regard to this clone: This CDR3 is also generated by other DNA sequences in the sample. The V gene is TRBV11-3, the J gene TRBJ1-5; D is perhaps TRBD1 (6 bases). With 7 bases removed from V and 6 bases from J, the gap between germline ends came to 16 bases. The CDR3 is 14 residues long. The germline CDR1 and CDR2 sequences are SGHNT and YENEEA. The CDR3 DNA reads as TGTGCCAGCATATTAGGGGGGGCGCGTCAGCCCCAGCATTTT. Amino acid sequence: CASILGGARQPQHF. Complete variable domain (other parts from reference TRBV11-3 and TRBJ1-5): EAGVVQSPRYKIIEKKQPVAFWCNPISGHNTLYWYLQNLGQGPELLIRYENEEAVDDSQLPKDRFSAERLKGVDSTLKIQPAELGDSAVYLCASILGGARQPQHFGDGTRLSIL.

CDR3 sequence (DNA): TGTGCCAGCAGTTACTCTCCAGACACCGGGGAGCTGTTTTTT. It yields the protein CASSYSPDTGELFF. The V call is TRBV6-5, the J call TRBJ2-2; D is unresolved. V dropped 0 bases and J dropped 3 bases, with 5 bases sitting between them. The length of the CDR3 is 14 residues. Germline loops: CDR1 MNHEY, CDR2 SVGAGI.

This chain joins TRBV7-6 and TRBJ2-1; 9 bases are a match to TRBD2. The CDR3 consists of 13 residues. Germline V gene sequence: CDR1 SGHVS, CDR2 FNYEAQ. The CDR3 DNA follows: TGTGGCTCGAGCGGGGGGTACTACAATGAGCAGTTCTTC. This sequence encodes CGSSGGYYNEQFF.

CDR3 loop: CASSLVGAAGELFF. The CDR3 nucleotides read TGTGCCAGCAGCTTAGTTGGGGCGGCCGGGGAGCTGTTTTTT. The chain combines TRBV7-8 with TRBJ2-2, with D possibly being TRBD1 (5 bases). Germline CDR1 reads SGHVS; CDR2 reads FQNEAQ. Trimming removed 1 base from V and 6 bases from J, with 9 bases in between. The CDR3 totals 14 residues. Looking up the rest from reference TRBV7-8 and TRBJ2-2 gives the full variable domain: GAGVSQSPRYKVAKRGQDVALRCDPISGHVSLFWYQQALGQGPEFLTYFQNEAQLDKSGLPSDRFFAERPEGSVSTLKIQRTQQEDSAVYLCASSLVGAAGELFFGEGSRLTVL.

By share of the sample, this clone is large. The DNA of the CDR3 is TGTGCCAGCTCCAGGGAGGGGTACTACGAGCAGTACTTC. It translates to CASSREGYYEQYF. The chain joins TRBV19 to TRBJ2-7; TRBD2 agrees at 7 bases. The junction had 8 bases not matched to a gene; V was cut back by 9 bases and J by 3 bases. Germline V lookup: CDR1 LNHDA, CDR2 SQIVND (reference sequence). There are 13 residues in the CDR3.

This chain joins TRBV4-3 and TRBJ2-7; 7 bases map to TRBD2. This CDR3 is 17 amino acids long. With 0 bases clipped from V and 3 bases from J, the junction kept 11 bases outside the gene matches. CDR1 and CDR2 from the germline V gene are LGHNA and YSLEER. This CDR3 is CASSQDRLGGGSYEQYF. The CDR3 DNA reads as TGCGCCAGCAGCCAAGATCGTTTGGGGGGGGGAAGCTACGAGCAGTACTTC.

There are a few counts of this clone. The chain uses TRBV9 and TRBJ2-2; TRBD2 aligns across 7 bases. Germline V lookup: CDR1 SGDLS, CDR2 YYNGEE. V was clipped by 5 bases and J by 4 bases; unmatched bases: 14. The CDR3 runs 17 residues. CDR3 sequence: CASSDGGGESLTGELFF. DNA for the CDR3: TGTGCCAGCAGTGACGGTGGGGGGGAAAGTCTCACCGGGGAGCTGTTTTTT.

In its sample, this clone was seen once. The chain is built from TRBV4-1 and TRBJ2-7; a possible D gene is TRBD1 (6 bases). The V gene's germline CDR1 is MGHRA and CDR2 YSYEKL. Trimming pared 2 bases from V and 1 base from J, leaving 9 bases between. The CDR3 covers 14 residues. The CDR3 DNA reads TGCGCCAGCAGCCAATGGACAGCTTCCTACGAGCAGTACTTC. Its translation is CASSQWTASYEQYF.

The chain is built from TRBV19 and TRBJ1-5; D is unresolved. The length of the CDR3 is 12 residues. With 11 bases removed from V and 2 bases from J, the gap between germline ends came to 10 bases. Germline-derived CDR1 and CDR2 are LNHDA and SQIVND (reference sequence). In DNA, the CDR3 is TGTGCCTGCGGGCTTGGCAATCAGCCCCAGCATTTT. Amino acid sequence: CACGLGNQPQHF.

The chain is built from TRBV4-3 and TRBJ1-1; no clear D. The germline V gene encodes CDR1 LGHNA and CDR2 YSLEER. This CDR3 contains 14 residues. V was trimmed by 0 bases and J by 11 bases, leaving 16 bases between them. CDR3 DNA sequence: TGCGCCAGCAGCCAAGATAAGGCCGGGGTTACGGCTTTCTTT. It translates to CASSQDKAGVTAFF.

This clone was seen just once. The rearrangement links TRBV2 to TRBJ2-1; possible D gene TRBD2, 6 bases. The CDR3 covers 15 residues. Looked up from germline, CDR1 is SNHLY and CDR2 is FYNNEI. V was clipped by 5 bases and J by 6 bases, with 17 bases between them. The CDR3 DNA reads TGTGCCAGCAGTAGGAGGGCAGAGGTGGGCAATGAGCAGTTCTTC. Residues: CASSRRAEVGNEQFF. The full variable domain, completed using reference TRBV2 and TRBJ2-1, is EPEVTQTPSHQVTQMGQEVILRCVPISNHLYFYWYRQILGQKVEFLVSFYNNEISEKSEIFDDQFSVERPDGSNFTLKIRSTKLEDSAMYFCASSRRAEVGNEQFFGPGTRLTVL.

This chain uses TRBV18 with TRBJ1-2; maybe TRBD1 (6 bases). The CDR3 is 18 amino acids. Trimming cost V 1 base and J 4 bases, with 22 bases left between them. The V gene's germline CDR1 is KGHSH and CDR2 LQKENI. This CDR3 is CASSPRPGQDFTGYGYTF. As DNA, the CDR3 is TGTGCCAGCTCACCACGTCCGGGACAAGACTTTACTGGCTATGGCTACACCTTC.

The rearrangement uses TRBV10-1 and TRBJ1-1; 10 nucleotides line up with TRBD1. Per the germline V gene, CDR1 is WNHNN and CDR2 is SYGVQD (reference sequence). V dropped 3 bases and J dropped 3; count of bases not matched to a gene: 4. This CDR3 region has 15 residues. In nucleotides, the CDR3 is TGCGCCAGCAGTGACCCCGGGACAGGGGACACTGAAGCTTTCTTT. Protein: CASSDPGTGDTEAFF.

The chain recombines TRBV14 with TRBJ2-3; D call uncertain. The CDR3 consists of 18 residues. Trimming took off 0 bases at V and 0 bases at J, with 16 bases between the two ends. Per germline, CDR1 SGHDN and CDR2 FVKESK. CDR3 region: CASSQDIVAGPSTDTQYF. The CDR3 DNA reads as TGTGCCAGCAGCCAAGATATCGTGGCAGGCCCTAGCACAGATACGCAGTATTTT.

The CDR3 spells CASSERKDRYLYGYTF. As DNA, the CDR3 is TGTGCCAGCAGTGAAAGGAAGGACAGGTACTTATATGGCTACACCTTC. The V call is TRBV2, the J call TRBJ1-2; TRBD1 matches 7 bases. The V gene end was trimmed by 2 bases and the J gene end by 5 bases; junction bases not matched to a gene: 11. Germline V lookup: CDR1 SNHLY, CDR2 FYNNEI. The CDR3 length is 16 residues. The variable domain in full, with the rest retrieved from reference TRBV2 and TRBJ1-2, is EPEVTQTPSHQVTQMGQEVILRCVPISNHLYFYWYRQILGQKVEFLVSFYNNEISEKSEIFDDQFSVERPDGSNFTLKIRSTKLEDSAMYFCASSERKDRYLYGYTFGSGTRLTVV.

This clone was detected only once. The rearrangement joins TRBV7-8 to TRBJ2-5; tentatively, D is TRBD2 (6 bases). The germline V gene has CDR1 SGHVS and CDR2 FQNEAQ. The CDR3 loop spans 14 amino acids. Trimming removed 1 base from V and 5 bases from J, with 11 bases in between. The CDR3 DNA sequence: TGTGCCAGCAGCTTAGGACTAGGCGGGGAGACCCAGTACTTC. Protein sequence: CASSLGLGGETQYF.

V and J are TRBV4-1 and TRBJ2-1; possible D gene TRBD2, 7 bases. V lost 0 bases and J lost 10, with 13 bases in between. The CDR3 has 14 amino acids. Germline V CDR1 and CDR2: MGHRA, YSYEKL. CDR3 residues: CASSQERGGREQFF. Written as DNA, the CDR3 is TGCGCCAGCAGCCAAGAAAGGGGGGGCAGGGAGCAGTTCTTC.

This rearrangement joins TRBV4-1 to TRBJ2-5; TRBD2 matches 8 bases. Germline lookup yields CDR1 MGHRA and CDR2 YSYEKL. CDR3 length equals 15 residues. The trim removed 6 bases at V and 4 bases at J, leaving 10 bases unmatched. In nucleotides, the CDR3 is TGCGCCAGCAGTACCGGGGGGGGGCGCTTAGAGACCCAGTACTTC. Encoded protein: CASSTGGGRLETQYF.

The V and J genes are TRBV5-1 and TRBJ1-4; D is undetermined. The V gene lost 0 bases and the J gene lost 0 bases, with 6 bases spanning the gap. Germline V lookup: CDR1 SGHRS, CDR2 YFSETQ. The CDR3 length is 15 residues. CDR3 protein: CASSLGEATNEKLFF. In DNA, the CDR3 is TGCGCCAGCAGCTTGGGAGAGGCAACTAATGAAAAACTGTTTTTT.

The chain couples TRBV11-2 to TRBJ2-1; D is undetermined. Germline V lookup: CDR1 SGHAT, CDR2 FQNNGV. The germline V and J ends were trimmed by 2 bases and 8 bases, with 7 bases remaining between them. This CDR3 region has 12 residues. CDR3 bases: TGTGCCAGCAGCTTATATCGTGATGAGCAGTTCTTC. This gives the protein CASSLYRDEQFF. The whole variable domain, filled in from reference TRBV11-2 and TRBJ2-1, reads EAGVAQSPRYKIIEKRQSVAFWCNPISGHATLYWYQQILGQGPKLLIQFQNNGVVDDSQLPKDRFSAERLKGVDSTLKIQPAKLEDSAVYLCASSLYRDEQFFGPGTRLTVL.

As DNA, the CDR3 is TGCGCCAGCAGCCAGGACAGAAATCAGCCCCAGCATTTT. Translating gives CASSQDRNQPQHF. V gene TRBV4-3 combines with J gene TRBJ1-5; possible D gene TRBD1, 6 bases. CDR1 is LGHNA and CDR2 is YSLEER in the germline V gene. With 3 bases removed from V and 4 bases from J, the gap between germline ends came to 7 bases. The CDR3 has 13 residues.

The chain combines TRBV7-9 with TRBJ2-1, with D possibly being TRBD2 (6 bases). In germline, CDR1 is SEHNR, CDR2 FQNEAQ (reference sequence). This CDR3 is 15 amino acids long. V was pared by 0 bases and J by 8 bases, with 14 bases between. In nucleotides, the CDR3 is TGTGCCAGCAGCTTAGCGGGGAATTGGGAGGATGAGCAGTTCTTC. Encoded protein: CASSLAGNWEDEQFF.

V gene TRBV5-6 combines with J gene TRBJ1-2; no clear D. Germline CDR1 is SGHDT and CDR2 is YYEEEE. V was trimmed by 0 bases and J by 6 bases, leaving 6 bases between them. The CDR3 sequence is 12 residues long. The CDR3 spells CASSLDQDGYTF. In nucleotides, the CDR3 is TGTGCCAGCAGCTTGGATCAGGATGGCTACACCTTC. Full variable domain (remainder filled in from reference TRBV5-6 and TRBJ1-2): DAGVTQSPTHLIKTRGQQVTLRCSPKSGHDTVSWYQQALGQGPQFIFQYYEEEERQRGNFPDRFSGHQFPNYSSELNVNALLLGDSALYLCASSLDQDGYTFGSGTRLTVV.